Listed here are 8 T cell receptor beta chains from one sample, sequenced in a study of a mutant IDH1 vaccine in newly diagnosed glioma. Time point here: week 23, last vaccination. The study gave 300 ug of mutant IDH1 20-mer peptide per vaccine dose, with topical imiquimod. The repertoire was sequenced with immunoSEQ multiplex PCR; TCRdb's copy has only in-frame clones and lacks some. Found here are around 29,000 clones, more than 70% of them singletons; the top ten hold over 7%. The antigens of these receptors remain unknown. This specimen was PBMCs, taken from a glioma patient whose treatment included an IDH1 peptide vaccine. The receptors were sampled from a woman younger than 30 with glioma.

V usage is TRBV7-9 and J usage is TRBJ1-1; tentative D call: TRBD1 (5 bases). Germline V gene sequence: CDR1 SEHNR, CDR2 FQNEAQ (reference sequence). This CDR3 is built from 13 residues. Trimming left V 4 bases short and J 4 bases short, with 10 bases between. The CDR3 DNA sequence: TGTGCCAGCAGCTACATGGGGGGCACTGAAGCTTTCTTT. This gives the protein CASSYMGGTEAFF.

The chain links TRBV29-1 to TRBJ2-7, with D maybe TRBD2 (5 bases). Germline V gives CDR1 SQVTM, CDR2 ANQGSEA. This CDR3 has 12 residues. Trimming removed 0 bases from V and 3 bases from J, with 6 bases in between. This chain's CDR3 is CSVEDRDYEQYF. The CDR3 region has the DNA TGCAGCGTTGAAGATCGGGACTACGAGCAGTACTTC.

The chain recombines TRBV5-1 with TRBJ2-2, with D perhaps matching TRBD2 (5 bases). CDR3 size: 16 residues. The V gene's germline CDR1 is SGHRS and CDR2 YFSETQ. Between the trimmed V and J ends, which lost 1 base and 1 base, there was a span of 11 bases. CDR3 sequence reads: CASSLIGGGNTGELFF. The DNA for the CDR3 is TGCGCCAGCAGCTTGATCGGAGGTGGGAACACCGGGGAGCTGTTTTTT.

This chain connects TRBV7-2 to TRBJ2-1; 8 bases fit TRBD2. Germline CDR1 SGHTA, CDR2 FQGNSA. V shed 0 bases and J 4 bases; nucleotides not matched to a gene: 2. The CDR3 is 15 amino acids. The CDR3 DNA follows: TGTGCCAGCAGCTTAGCAGCGGGAGTGTACAATGAGCAGTTCTTC. Translating gives CASSLAAGVYNEQFF.

The chain combines TRBV30 with TRBJ1-2, with D unclear. The CDR3 is made up of 11 amino acids. The V gene's germline CDR1 is GTSNPN and CDR2 SVGIG (reference sequence). V was trimmed by 3 bases and J by 8 bases, leaving 10 bases between them. The CDR3 reads CAWSNNRGYTF. The CDR3 nucleotides are TGTGCCTGGAGCAATAATCGGGGCTACACCTTC.

The chain recombines TRBV27 with TRBJ2-7, with D possibly being TRBD1 (6 bases). Germline V gene data show CDR1 as MNHEY and CDR2 as SMNVEV (reference sequence). Trimming left V 6 bases short and J 0 bases short, with 12 bases between. CDR3 length: 14 residues. The DNA of the CDR3 is TGTGCCAGCAGGCTCAGACAGGACTCCTACGAGCAGTACTTC. Translated, it gives CASRLRQDSYEQYF.

V and J are TRBV27 and TRBJ1-2; 8 bases align to TRBD1. The CDR3 is made up of 14 amino acids. The trim removed 6 bases at V and 7 bases at J, leaving 10 bases unmatched. Per germline, CDR1 MNHEY and CDR2 SMNVEV (reference sequence). CDR3 sequence reads: CASRGNGQGGGYTF. Here the CDR3 DNA reads TGTGCCAGCAGGGGGAACGGACAGGGCGGTGGCTACACCTTC.

The chain uses TRBV28 and TRBJ2-4; 10 nucleotides align to TRBD1. V lost 3 bases and J lost 6; bases outside the gene matches: 8. CDR1 is MDHEN and CDR2 is SYDVKM in the germline V gene. The length of the CDR3 is 16 residues. The CDR3 reads CASSFDRGRLGNIQYF. CDR3 nucleotides: TGTGCCAGCAGTTTTGACAGGGGGCGTTTGGGAAACATTCAGTACTTC.